This entry lists 15 T cell receptor beta chains sequenced from one sample in a study of graft-versus-host responses after intestinal transplantation. The antigens for these receptors are not known. Here immunoSEQ multiplex PCR was the method, and the copy in TCRdb shows in-frame clones only, minus some. The data hold more than 65,000 clones, with roughly 90% observed a single time. Sequencing used unstimulated CD8+ T cells sorted from spleen or lymph node cells, obtained before transplant. These receptors were collected from a human donor who was the organ donor for an intestinal transplant.

This chain links TRBV19 with TRBJ2-1; a possible D gene is TRBD1 (6 bases). V was clipped by 7 bases and J by 7 bases, with 14 bases between them. CDR3 size: 13 residues. Germline V gene data show CDR1 as LNHDA and CDR2 as SQIVND (reference sequence). In nucleotides, the CDR3 is TGTGCCAGTAATAACAGGGTGGAAAATGAGCAGTTCTTC. Amino acid sequence: CASNNRVENEQFF. Based on the CDR3 plus reference TRBV19 and TRBJ2-1, the full variable domain is DGGITQSPKYLFRKEGQNVTLSCEQNLNHDAMYWYRQDPGQGLRLIYYSQIVNDFQKGDIAEGYSVSREKKESFPLTVTSAQKNPTAFYLCASNNRVENEQFFGPGTRLTVL.

In this sample, this clone turned up once. The chain has TRBV11-2 and TRBJ2-7; the match to TRBD2 covers 8 bases. The CDR3 is 15 amino acids. Unmatched junction bases numbered 5, after V lost 2 bases and J lost 2 bases. Per the germline V gene, CDR1 is SGHAT and CDR2 is FQNNGV. CDR3 bases: TGTGCCAGCAGCTTAATCCTAGCGGGTGCCTACGAGCAGTACTTC. Its protein is CASSLILAGAYEQYF.

This clone has a handful of counts. The chain carries TRBV5-6 and TRBJ2-7, with D perhaps matching TRBD1 (5 bases). The germline gives CDR1 SGHDT, CDR2 YYEEEE. There are 16 residues in the CDR3. The V end was cut by 0 bases, the J end by 3 bases, with 16 bases between. CDR3 protein: CASSLGGREGIYEQYF. The CDR3 region has the DNA TGTGCCAGCAGCTTGGGGGGCAGGGAAGGCATCTACGAGCAGTACTTC. Drawing the rest from reference TRBV5-6 and TRBJ2-7, the complete variable domain is DAGVTQSPTHLIKTRGQQVTLRCSPKSGHDTVSWYQQALGQGPQFIFQYYEEEERQRGNFPDRFSGHQFPNYSSELNVNALLLGDSALYLCASSLGGREGIYEQYFGPGTRLTVT.

This clone was seen a handful of times. J is TRBJ2-3 and V is TRBV6-4; unclear D gene. V lost 3 bases and J 3 bases, leaving 13 bases between the germline ends. Germline V gene sequence: CDR1 MRHNA, CDR2 SNTAGT. The CDR3 has 15 amino acids. The CDR3 region is CASSENSDGTDTQYF. CDR3 bases: TGTGCCAGCAGTGAGAACTCTGACGGGACAGATACGCAGTATTTT.

J is TRBJ1-2 and V is TRBV29-1; 8 bases line up with TRBD1. Germline lookup yields CDR1 SQVTM and CDR2 ANQGSEA. Trimming took 7 bases from V and 4 from J; bases not matched to a gene: 14. The CDR3 sequence is 15 residues long. The CDR3 region has the DNA TGCAGCGCTAAGGGGCAGGGGGCGGTTCGCTATGGCTACACCTTC. Translation: CSAKGQGAVRYGYTF.

The chain combines TRBV6-1 with TRBJ1-1, with 7 bases lining up with TRBD1. This CDR3 is built from 16 residues. The trim removed 1 base at V and 0 bases at J, leaving 5 bases unmatched. Germline CDR1 reads MNHNS; CDR2 reads SASEGT. CDR3: CASSEEAGGLNTEAFF. CDR3 bases: TGTGCCAGCAGTGAAGAGGCAGGGGGTTTGAACACTGAAGCTTTCTTT.

The chain combines TRBV12-5 with TRBJ2-1; TRBD1 matches 11 bases. The J segment lost 4 bases and the V segment lost 3 bases, leaving 5 bases of the junction unmatched. Per germline, CDR1 LGHNT and CDR2 FRNRAP. The CDR3 sequence is 16 residues long. DNA for the CDR3: TGTGCTAGTGGTTTACCCGGGACAGGGGGGTACAATGAGCAGTTCTTC. Its protein is CASGLPGTGGYNEQFF.

The chain joins TRBV12-2 to TRBJ2-1; the table's D gene call, TRBD2, was not cross checked with the DNA. TRBV12-2 is tagged as a pseudogene. The CDR3 runs 16 residues. This CDR3 is CASRSPPGGPGDEQFF. For the CDR3, the DNA is TGTGCAAGTCGCTCGCCCCCCGGAGGGCCGGGGGATGAGCAGTTCTTC.

This rearrangement joins TRBV7-5 to TRBJ2-5; TRBD1, as called in the table, went unchecked against the DNA. TRBV7-5 constitutes a pseudogene. This CDR3 has 15 amino acids. CDR3 coding DNA: TGTGTCAGAAGCTTACCAAGACATTACCAAGAGACCCAGTACTTC. It translates to CVRSLPRHYQETQYF.

This sequence joins TRBV5-5 and TRBJ2-5, with D possibly being TRBD2 (6 bases). The CDR3 consists of 12 residues. The germline V gene has CDR1 SGHKS and CDR2 YYEKEE (reference sequence). V shed 0 bases and J shed 8 bases, with 8 bases lying between them. DNA for the CDR3: TGTGCCAGCAGCTTGGCGGGGGACACCCAGTACTTC. Encoded protein: CASSLAGDTQYF. Full variable domain (remainder filled in from reference TRBV5-5 and TRBJ2-5): DAGVTQSPTHLIKTRGQQVTLRCSPISGHKSVSWYQQVLGQGPQFIFQYYEKEERGRGNFPDRFSARQFPNYSSELNVNALLLGDSALYLCASSLAGDTQYFGPGTRLLVL.

This clone has only one observation. The gene calls are TRBV11-2 and TRBJ2-2; D call uncertain. Trimming removed 3 bases from V and 8 bases from J, with 7 bases in between. CDR1 and CDR2 (germline): SGHAT, FQNNGV. The CDR3 totals 12 residues. This CDR3 is CASSFGSGELFF. CDR3 bases: TGTGCCAGCAGCTTTGGTTCGGGGGAGCTGTTTTTT.

V is TRBV4-1 and J is TRBJ2-5, with unresolved D. CDR3 length equals 19 residues. The ends were cut back, 0 bases at V and 0 bases at J, with 20 bases in the middle. The V gene's germline CDR1 is MGHRA and CDR2 YSYEKL. CDR3 coding DNA: TGCGCCAGCAGCCAAGAAGAGGATGACATTTCCGAAAACCAAGAGACCCAGTACTTC. This codes for CASSQEEDDISENQETQYF.

The chain uses TRBV28 and TRBJ2-5, with a weak D call TRBD1 (6 bases). Germline V CDR1 and CDR2: MDHEN, SYDVKM. The V end lost 8 bases, the J end lost 3 bases, and 10 bases lay between the germline ends. This CDR3 has 12 residues. This CDR3 is CASRTEEETQYF. CDR3 DNA: TGTGCCAGCCGGACAGAAGAAGAGACCCAGTACTTC.

The chain couples TRBV10-3 to TRBJ1-1; D unclear. The V and J ends lost 6 bases and 7 bases respectively, with 15 bases between them. The germline V gene encodes CDR1 ENHRY and CDR2 SYGVKD. This CDR3 is 13 amino acids long. CDR3 coding DNA: TGTGCCATCAGCTCTGTCGAAAAAGATGAAGCTTTCTTT. This codes for CAISSVEKDEAFF.

The chain employs TRBV19 and TRBJ2-7, with a possible D match to TRBD1 (5 bases). The length of the CDR3 is 13 residues. Germline assignment: CDR1 LNHDA and CDR2 SQIVND (reference sequence). V dropped 3 bases and J dropped 2 bases, with 8 bases sitting between them. The CDR3: CASSIGAAYEQYF. The DNA of the CDR3 is TGTGCCAGTAGTATTGGGGCAGCCTACGAGCAGTACTTC.